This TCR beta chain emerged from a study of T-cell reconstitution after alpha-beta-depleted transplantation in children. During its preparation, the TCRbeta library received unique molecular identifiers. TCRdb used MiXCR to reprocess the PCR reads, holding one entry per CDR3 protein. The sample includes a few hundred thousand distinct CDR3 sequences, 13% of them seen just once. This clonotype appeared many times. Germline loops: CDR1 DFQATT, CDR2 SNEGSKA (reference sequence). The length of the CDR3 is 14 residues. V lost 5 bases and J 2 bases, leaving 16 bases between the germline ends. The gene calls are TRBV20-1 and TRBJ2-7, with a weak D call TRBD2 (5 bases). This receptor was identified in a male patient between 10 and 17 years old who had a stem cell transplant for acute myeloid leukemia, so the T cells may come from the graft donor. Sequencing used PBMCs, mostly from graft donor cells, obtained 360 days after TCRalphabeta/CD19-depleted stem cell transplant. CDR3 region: CSAPARGSTYEQYF. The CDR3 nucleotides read TGCAGTGCTCCAGCCCGGGGATCAACCTACGAGCAGTACTTC.